This T cell receptor (beta chain) derives from a study of response to subunit inactivated influenza vaccine. Findings of the study overall: T cells newly recruited by each seasonal influenza vaccination are few, the authors suggested.

This CDR3 is built from 17 residues. V was pared by 6 bases and J by 0 bases, with 18 bases between. A single record per CDR3 protein comes from TCRdb applying MiXCR to the RT-PCR reads. Seen here are roughly 670,000 distinct CDR3 sequences, around 15% observed once, and the top ten hold roughly 7.2%. This clonotype showed up just a few times. Its specificity is not known. This receptor was obtained from a man aged 50-59 years who received an inactivated influenza vaccine. The genes are TRBV12-3 or TRBV12-4 and TRBJ2-4, with a tentative D call TRBD2 (6 bases). The material sequenced was PBMCs from blood, taken 14 days before vaccination. CDR3 residues: CASRPRGTAGAKNIQYF. The CDR3 DNA reads TGTGCCAGCAGACCACGGGGTACAGCGGGAGCCAAAAACATTCAGTACTTC.